This TCR beta chain was documented in a study of read filtering for tumor transcriptome and immune sequencing. The overall study: The cohort had more than 16 men and over eleven women aged roughly 47 to 80, mean about 70 years. RNA-seq yielded only roughly 80 to 1,300 TCR reads, IR-seq about 4 to 10.27 million.

Bone marrow was sampled from every patient at the time of active disease. This library used approximately 370 ng RNA and molecular barcoded adaptors spanning alpha/delta and beta/gamma chains. TCRdb redid the calling of the reads with MiXCR, one entry per CDR3 protein. The table shows about 46,000 distinct CDR3 sequences, with around 12% occurring only once. This clonotype was seen only once. A much larger clone differs from this one at a single base, so this may be a read error. The CDR3 totals 18 residues. CDR1 and CDR2 (germline): SGHTA, FQGTGA. Sequenced input: a population of CD138-negative cells sorted from bone marrow. The sequence derives from a donor at least 40 years old with multiple myeloma. V usage is TRBV7-3 and J usage is TRBJ2-3; 8 bases are shared with TRBD2. In nucleotides, the CDR3 is TGTGCCTGCAGCTTAATGCCCCCTAGAGCGGGAGGCACAGATACGCAGTATTTT. It translates to CACSLMPPRAGGTDTQYF.